This TCR beta chain was obtained from a study of shared clonotypes between healthy human individuals. The naive CD8 subset, CD45RO-negative cells positively selected for CCR7, excluded terminally differentiated effector memory CD45RA+ cells. TCRdb's table, derived via immunoSEQ multiplex PCR, lists solely in-frame clones and lacks some. The sample has about 2 million clones, about 95% seen once. Comments on this clone: As yet, its antigen is unknown.

Study-wide findings and caveats: When naive CD4 clonotypes were compared across a few donors, approximately 4.9% were shared.

The source is a man aged 18 to 29 in good health. What was sequenced was naive CD8+ T cells sorted from blood.

The CDR3 here is CASSHRDSNTEAFF. The DNA of the CDR3 is TGCGCCAGCAGCCACCGGGACAGTAACACTGAAGCTTTCTTT. V and J are TRBV4-1 and TRBJ1-1; 7 positions agree with TRBD1. The CDR3 runs 14 residues. CDR1 and CDR2 from the germline V gene are MGHRA and YSYEKL. V was clipped by 3 bases and J by 2 bases; unmatched bases: 3.